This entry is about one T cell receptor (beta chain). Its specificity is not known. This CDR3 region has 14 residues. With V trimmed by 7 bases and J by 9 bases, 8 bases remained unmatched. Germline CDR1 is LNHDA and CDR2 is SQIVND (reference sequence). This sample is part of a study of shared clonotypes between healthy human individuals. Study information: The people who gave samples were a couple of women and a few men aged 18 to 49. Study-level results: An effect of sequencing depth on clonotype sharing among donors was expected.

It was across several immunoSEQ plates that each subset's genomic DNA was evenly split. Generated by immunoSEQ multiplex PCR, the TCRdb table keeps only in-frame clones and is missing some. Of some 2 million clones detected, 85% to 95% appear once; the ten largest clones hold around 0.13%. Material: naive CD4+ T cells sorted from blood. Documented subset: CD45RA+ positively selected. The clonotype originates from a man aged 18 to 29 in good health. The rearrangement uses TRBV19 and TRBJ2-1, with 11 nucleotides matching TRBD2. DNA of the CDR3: TGTGCCAGTACCTCTTTAGCGGGAGGGGGTGAGCAGTTCTTC. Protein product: CASTSLAGGGEQFF.